Below, 5 T cell receptor beta chains from the same sample are listed, as sequenced in a study of spatial heterogeneity in lung cancer (dated by TCRdb to about 2019). The intended sense of this specimen's time point label: sample taken at primary tumor resection. Without any cell sorting, TCR sequencing was performed on whole RNA extracted either from tumor and nontumor lung tissue or from cryopreserved PBMC samples. Libraries were made using 5' RACE. Sequencing used a NextSeq 500. In-frame beta chains were kept once TCRdb had trimmed the public reads at Q25 with fastp and called clones with MiXCR. Rows with one shared CDR3 protein collapse into an entry with the most common genes and DNA. The sample yields over 11,000 distinct CDR3 sequences; roughly a tenth were counted once. 25% to 35% of the sample is held by the ten biggest clonotypes. Sequences were derived from PBMCs, sampled at surgery. The source of these receptors is a male donor with early-stage non-small cell lung cancer.

This clonotype came up many times. Germline is not matched at one junction end, which may reflect a read error. The chain couples TRBV11-3 to TRBJ2-7; D is ambiguous. CDR1 is SGHNT, CDR2 YENEEA, per germline. This CDR3 spans 11 amino acids. The CDR3 DNA follows: TGTGCCAGCAGCATAGATCGCGAGCAGTACTTC. This gives the protein CASSIDREQYF.

This clonotype has a count of ten or more. This chain joins TRBV12-3 or TRBV12-4 and TRBJ2-5; TRBD2 might be the D (7 bases). V dropped 3 bases and J dropped 1 base, with 18 bases sitting between them. The CDR3 runs to 17 residues. CDR3: CASSFMGGGRLQETQYF. DNA for the CDR3: TGTGCCAGCAGTTTCATGGGAGGGGGGCGGCTCCAAGAGACCCAGTACTTC.

This clonotype was counted at least ten times. The CDR3 DNA is TGCGCCAGCAGGGGACTAGCGGGAGGGCCCGCCCCGTTCTTC. Translating gives CASRGLAGGPAPFF. This rearrangement joins TRBV10-2 to TRBJ2-1, with TRBD2 identical over 16 bases. The CDR3 has 14 amino acids. The junction had 8 bases not matched to a gene; V was cut back by 6 bases and J by 15 bases. Germline CDR1 WSHSY, CDR2 SAAADI.

V and J are TRBV28 and TRBJ1-5; no firm D call. The V gene lost 3 bases and the J gene lost 4 bases, with 10 bases spanning the gap. Germline V gives CDR1 MDHEN, CDR2 SYDVKM. CDR3 size: 14 residues. CDR3 sequence (DNA): TGTGCCAGCAGTTTTCGGGGATGGAATCAGCCCCAGCATTTT. This gives the protein CASSFRGWNQPQHF. The whole variable domain, filled in from reference TRBV28 and TRBJ1-5, reads DVKVTQSSRYLVKRTGEKVFLECVQDMDHENMFWYRQDPGLGLRLIYFSYDVKMKEKGDIPEGYSVSREKKERFSLILESASTNQTSMYLCASSFRGWNQPQHFGDGTRLSIL.

This clonotype was counted at least ten times. This rearrangement joins TRBV28 to TRBJ2-5; D is perhaps TRBD1 (6 bases). The CDR3 runs to 15 residues. Germline values: CDR1 MDHEN, CDR2 SYDVKM. V lost 5 bases and J lost 0, with 13 bases in between. The CDR3 loop is CASSAGVGHQETQYF. The DNA for the CDR3 is TGTGCCAGCAGTGCAGGGGTGGGTCACCAAGAGACCCAGTACTTC.